This T cell receptor beta chain was captured in a study of shared clonotypes between healthy human individuals. Overall study results and limits: Genetic and exposure-history diversity was limited by the small donor number. Some naive CD4 clonotypes, about 5%, turned up in common across several donors.

TCRdb's table, derived via immunoSEQ multiplex PCR, lists solely in-frame clones and lacks some. The data contain more than 2 million clones, roughly 96% of them singletons. Nashville, Tennessee was home to all donors, who were Caucasian adults. CD4+ cells yielded CD45RA+ naive and CD45RA-negative memory subsets. Trimming removed 1 base at V and 4 bases at J, with 3 bases between. Germline assignment: CDR1 SGHTS and CDR2 YDEGEE. The CDR3 is 11 residues long. This clone has a handful of counts. Its target is not known. Sequences were obtained from naive CD4+ T cells sorted from blood. The subset was: CD45RA+ positively selected. The chain uses TRBV5-8 and TRBJ2-7; no clear D. This TCR came from a young man in good health. CDR3 bases: TGTGCCAGCAGCTTGAGGTACGAGCAGTACTTC. Protein product: CASSLRYEQYF.